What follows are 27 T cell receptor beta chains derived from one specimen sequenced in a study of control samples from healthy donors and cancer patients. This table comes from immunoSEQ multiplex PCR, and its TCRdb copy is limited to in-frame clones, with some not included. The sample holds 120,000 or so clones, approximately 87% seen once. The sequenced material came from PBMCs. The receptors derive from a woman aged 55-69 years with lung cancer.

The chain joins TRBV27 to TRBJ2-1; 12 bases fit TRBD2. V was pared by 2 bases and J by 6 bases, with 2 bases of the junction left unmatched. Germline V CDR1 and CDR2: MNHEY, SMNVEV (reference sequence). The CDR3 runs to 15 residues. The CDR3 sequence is CASSLGLAGLNEQFF. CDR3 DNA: TGTGCCAGCAGTTTAGGACTAGCGGGGCTCAATGAGCAGTTCTTC.

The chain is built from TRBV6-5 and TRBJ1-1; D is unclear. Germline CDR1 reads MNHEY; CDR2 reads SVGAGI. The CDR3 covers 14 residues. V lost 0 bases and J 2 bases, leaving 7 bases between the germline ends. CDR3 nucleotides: TGTGCCAGCAGTTACTCTCGGGCTAACACTGAAGCTTTCTTT. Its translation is CASSYSRANTEAFF.

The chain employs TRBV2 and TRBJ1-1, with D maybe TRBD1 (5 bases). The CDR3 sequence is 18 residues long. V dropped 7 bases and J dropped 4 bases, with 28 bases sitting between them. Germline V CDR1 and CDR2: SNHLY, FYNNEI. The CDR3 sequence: CASTQTGPKPRGGTEAFF. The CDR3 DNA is TGTGCCAGCACCCAAACTGGGCCCAAACCCCGTGGGGGCACTGAAGCTTTCTTT.

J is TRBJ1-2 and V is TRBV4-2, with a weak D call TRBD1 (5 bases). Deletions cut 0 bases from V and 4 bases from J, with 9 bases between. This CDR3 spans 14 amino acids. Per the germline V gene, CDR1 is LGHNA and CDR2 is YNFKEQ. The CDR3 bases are TGTGCCAGCAGCCAAGAAGGGGAATTCTATGGCTACACCTTC. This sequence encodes CASSQEGEFYGYTF.

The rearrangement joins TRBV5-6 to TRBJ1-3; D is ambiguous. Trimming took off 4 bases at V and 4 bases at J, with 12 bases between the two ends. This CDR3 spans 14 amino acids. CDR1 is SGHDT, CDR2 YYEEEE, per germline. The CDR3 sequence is CASSLLEGGNTIYF. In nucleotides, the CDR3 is TGTGCCAGCAGCCTTTTAGAAGGGGGAAACACCATATATTTT.

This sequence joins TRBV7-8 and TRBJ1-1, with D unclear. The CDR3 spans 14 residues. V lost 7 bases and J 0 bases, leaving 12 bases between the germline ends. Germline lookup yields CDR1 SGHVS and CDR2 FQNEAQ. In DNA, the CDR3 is TGTGCCAGCAACCTTGGACGGTTGAACACTGAAGCTTTCTTT. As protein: CASNLGRLNTEAFF.

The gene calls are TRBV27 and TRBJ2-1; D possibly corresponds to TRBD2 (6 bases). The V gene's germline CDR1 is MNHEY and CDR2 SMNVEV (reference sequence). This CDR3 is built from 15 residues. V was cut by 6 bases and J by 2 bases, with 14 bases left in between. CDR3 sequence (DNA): TGTGCCAGCAGGGCCGGGACTGTCGCCTACAATGAGCAGTTCTTC. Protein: CASRAGTVAYNEQFF.

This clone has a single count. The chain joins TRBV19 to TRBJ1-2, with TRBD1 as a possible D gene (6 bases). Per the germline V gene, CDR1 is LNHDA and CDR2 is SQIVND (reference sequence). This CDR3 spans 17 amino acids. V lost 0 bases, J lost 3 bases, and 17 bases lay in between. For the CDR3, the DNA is TGTGCCAGTAGTATAGACGCCGGGACAAATAATTACTATGGCTACACCTTC. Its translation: CASSIDAGTNNYYGYTF.

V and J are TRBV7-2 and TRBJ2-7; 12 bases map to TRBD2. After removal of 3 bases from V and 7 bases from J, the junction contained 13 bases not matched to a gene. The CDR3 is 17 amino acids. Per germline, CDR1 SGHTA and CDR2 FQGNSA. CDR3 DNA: TGTGCCAGCAGCTTTGGGCTAGCGGGGGGGCTGGGTCGGGAGCAGTACTTC. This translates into CASSFGLAGGLGREQYF.

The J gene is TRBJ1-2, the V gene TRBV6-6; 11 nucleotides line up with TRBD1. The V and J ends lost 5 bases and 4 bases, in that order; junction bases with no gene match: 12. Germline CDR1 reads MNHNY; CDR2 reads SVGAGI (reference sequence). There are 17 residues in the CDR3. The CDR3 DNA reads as TGTGCCAGCAGTCGTACGATGGACAGGGGGCAGGTCTATGGCTACACCTTC. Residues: CASSRTMDRGQVYGYTF.

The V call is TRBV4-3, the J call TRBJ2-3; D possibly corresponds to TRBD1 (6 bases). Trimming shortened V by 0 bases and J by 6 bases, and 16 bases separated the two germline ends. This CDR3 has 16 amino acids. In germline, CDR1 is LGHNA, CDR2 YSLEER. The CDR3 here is CASSQDRGGSDDTQYF. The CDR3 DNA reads TGCGCCAGCAGCCAAGATCGAGGGGGTAGTGACGATACGCAGTATTTT.

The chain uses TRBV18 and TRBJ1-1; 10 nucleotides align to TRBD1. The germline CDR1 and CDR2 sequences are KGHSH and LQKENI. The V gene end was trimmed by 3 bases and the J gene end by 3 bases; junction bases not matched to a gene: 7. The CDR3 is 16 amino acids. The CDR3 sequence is CASSPRQGAVDTEAFF. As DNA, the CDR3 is TGTGCCAGCTCACCTCGACAGGGGGCGGTTGACACTGAAGCTTTCTTT.

The CDR3 nucleotides are TGCGCCAGCAGCCAAGACCGGGGGGGGATCGTGAACACTGAAGCTTTCTTT. Encoded protein: CASSQDRGGIVNTEAFF. The genes are TRBV4-3 and TRBJ1-1, with D possibly matching TRBD1 (5 bases). Germline CDR1 and CDR2: LGHNA and YSLEER. With 0 bases removed from V and 0 bases from J, the gap between germline ends came to 14 bases. The CDR3 sequence is 17 residues long.

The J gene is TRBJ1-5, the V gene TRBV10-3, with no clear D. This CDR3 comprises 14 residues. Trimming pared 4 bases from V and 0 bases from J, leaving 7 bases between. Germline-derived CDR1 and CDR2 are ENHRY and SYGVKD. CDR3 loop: CAISGGDSNQPQHF. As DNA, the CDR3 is TGTGCCATCAGTGGCGGGGATAGCAATCAGCCCCAGCATTTT.

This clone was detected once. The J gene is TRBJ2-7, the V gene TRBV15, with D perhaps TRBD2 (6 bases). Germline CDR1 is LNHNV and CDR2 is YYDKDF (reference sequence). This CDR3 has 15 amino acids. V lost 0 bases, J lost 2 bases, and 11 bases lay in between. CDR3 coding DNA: TGTGCCACCAGCAGAGATGGAGCGGGTGCCTACGAGCAGTACTTC. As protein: CATSRDGAGAYEQYF.

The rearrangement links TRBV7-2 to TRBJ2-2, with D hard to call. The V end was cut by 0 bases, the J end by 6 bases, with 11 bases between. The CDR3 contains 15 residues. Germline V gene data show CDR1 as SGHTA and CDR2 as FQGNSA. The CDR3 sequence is CASSLAYGWAGELFF. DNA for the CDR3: TGTGCCAGCAGCTTAGCTTATGGATGGGCCGGGGAGCTGTTTTTT.

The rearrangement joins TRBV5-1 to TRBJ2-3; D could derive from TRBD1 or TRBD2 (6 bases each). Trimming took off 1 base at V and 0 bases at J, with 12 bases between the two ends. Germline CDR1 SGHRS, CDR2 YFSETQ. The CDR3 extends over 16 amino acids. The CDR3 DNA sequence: TGCGCCAGCAGCTTGTCGACAGGAGGGAGCACAGATACGCAGTATTTT. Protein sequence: CASSLSTGGSTDTQYF.

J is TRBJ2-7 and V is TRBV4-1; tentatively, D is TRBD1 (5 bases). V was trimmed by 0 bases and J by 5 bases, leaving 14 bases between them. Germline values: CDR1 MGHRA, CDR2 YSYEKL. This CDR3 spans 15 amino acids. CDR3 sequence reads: CASSQEGRARDEQYF. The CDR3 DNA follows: TGCGCCAGCAGCCAAGAGGGCAGGGCGAGAGACGAGCAGTACTTC.

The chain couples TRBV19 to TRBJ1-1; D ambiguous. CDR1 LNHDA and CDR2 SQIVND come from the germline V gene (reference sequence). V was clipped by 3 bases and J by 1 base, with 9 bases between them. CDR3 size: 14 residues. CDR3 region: CASSIGGANTEAFF. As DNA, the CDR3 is TGTGCCAGTAGTATCGGAGGCGCGAACACTGAAGCTTTCTTT.

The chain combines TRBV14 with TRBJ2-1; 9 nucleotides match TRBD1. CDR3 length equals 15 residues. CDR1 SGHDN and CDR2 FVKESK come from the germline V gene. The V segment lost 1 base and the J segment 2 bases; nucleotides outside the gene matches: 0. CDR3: CASSQGQGAYNEQFF. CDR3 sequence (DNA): TGTGCCAGCAGCCAAGGACAGGGGGCCTACAATGAGCAGTTCTTC.

Here the CDR3 DNA reads TGTGCCAGCAGCCAATGGGCGGGGGCGCGGACTGAAGCTTTCTTT. Protein sequence: CASSQWAGARTEAFF. The V gene is TRBV14, the J gene TRBJ1-1; D might be TRBD1 (6 bases). V was pared by 2 bases and J by 5 bases, with 15 bases between. The CDR3 is 15 residues long. Germline lookup yields CDR1 SGHDN and CDR2 FVKESK.

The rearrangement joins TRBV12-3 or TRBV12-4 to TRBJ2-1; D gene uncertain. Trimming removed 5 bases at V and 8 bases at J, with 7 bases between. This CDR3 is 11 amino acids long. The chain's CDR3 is CASSARDEQFF. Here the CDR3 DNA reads TGTGCCAGCAGTGCAAGGGATGAGCAGTTCTTC.

The CDR3 DNA is TGTGCCAGCCGTATGTCGAGTTTGGGCAATCAGCCCCAGCATTTT. Residues: CASRMSSLGNQPQHF. This chain uses TRBV19 with TRBJ1-5; D gene ambiguous. Between the trimmed V and J ends, which lost 9 bases and 2 bases, there was a span of 17 bases. Germline lookup yields CDR1 LNHDA and CDR2 SQIVND (reference sequence). This CDR3 contains 15 residues.

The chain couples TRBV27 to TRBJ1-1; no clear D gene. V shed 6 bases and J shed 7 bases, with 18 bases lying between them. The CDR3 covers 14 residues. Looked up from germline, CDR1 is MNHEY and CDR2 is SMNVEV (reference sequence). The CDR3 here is CASSSGGGFFEAFF. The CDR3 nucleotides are TGTGCCAGCAGCTCTGGAGGCGGGTTCTTTGAAGCTTTCTTT.

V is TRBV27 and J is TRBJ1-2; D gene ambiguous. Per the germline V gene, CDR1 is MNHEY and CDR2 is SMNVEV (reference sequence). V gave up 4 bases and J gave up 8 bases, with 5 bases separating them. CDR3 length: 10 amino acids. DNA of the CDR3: TGTGCCAGCAGTTCCCGAGGCTACACCTTC. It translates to CASSSRGYTF.

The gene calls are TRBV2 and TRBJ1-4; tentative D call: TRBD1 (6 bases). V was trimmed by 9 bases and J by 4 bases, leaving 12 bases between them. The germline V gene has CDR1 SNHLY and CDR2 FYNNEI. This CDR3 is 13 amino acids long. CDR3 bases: TGTGCCAGTCAACAGGGTTATAATGAAAAACTGTTTTTT. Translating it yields CASQQGYNEKLFF.

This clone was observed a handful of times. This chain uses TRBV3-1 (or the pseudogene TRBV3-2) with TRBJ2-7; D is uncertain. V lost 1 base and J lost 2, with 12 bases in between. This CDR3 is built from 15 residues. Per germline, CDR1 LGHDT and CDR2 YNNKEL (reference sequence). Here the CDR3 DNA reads TGTGCCAGCAGCCAAGGCCAGAAAAAGGCCTACGAGCAGTACTTC. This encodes CASSQGQKKAYEQYF.